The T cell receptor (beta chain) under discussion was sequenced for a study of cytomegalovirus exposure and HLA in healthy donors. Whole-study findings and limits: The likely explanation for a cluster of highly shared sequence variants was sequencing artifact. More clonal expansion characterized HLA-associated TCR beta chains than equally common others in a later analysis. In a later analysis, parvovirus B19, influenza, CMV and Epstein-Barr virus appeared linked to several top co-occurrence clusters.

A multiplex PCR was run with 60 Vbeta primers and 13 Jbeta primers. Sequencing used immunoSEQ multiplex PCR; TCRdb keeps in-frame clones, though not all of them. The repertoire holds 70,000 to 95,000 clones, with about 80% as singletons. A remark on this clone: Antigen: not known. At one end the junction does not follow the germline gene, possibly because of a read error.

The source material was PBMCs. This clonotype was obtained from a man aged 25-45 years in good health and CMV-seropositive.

CDR3: CSSSLAQGGNSPLHF. The CDR3 DNA follows: TGTTCCAGCAGCTTAGCACAGGGGGGTAATTCACCCCTCCACTTT. The V call is TRBV7-9, the J call TRBJ1-6; 8 bases are a match to TRBD1. Germline assignment: CDR1 SEHNR and CDR2 FQNEAQ (reference sequence). This CDR3 has 15 residues.